This T cell receptor (beta chain) was captured in a study of cytomegalovirus exposure and HLA in healthy donors. Findings and caveats of the study: A highly shared variant cluster was judged a likely technical artifact. A later analysis linked a missense DCLRE1C variant to TCR beta V- and J-gene trimming. In an earlier analysis, in several hundred donors, most V segments appeared productive either ~87% or ~30% of the time.

Comment on this clone: As yet, its antigen is unknown.

Healthy bone marrow donors made up the donors. The CDR3 spans 14 residues. The germline V gene encodes CDR1 ENHRY and CDR2 SYGVKD. With 4 bases removed from V and 0 bases from J, the gap between germline ends came to 7 bases. With 60 Vbeta and 13 Jbeta primers, the PCR was carried out. Sequencing was performed with immunoSEQ multiplex PCR; in TCRdb, only in-frame clones are kept and a portion is missing. The sample records about 140,000 clones, 65% to 70% being singletons. Sequenced input: PBMCs. The TCR sequence derives from a man aged 30 to 39 in good health and CMV-seropositive. The gene calls are TRBV10-3 and TRBJ1-5; D ambiguous. CDR3 loop: CAISGGVSNQPQHF. As DNA, the CDR3 is TGTGCCATCAGTGGCGGGGTTAGCAATCAGCCCCAGCATTTT.